One T cell receptor (beta chain) is described in this entry. This record comes from a study of OX40 agonist ivuxolimab in advanced cancers. Produced via immunoSEQ multiplex PCR; TCRdb's table is partial and in-frame only. The sample lists 70,000 to 75,000 clones, 75% to 85% occurring once. Trimming shortened V by 6 bases and J by 4 bases, and 7 bases separated the two germline ends. Germline V gene sequence: CDR1 SNHLY, CDR2 FYNNEI. This CDR3 comprises 12 residues. V is TRBV2 and J is TRBJ2-1, with D perhaps matching TRBD1 (6 bases). The clonotype comes from an adult with an advanced solid tumor such as melanoma, head and neck, liver or kidney cancer. Sequencing used CD4+ or CD8+ T cells sorted from blood, obtained in a trial of the OX40 agonist ivuxolimab. The CDR3 nucleotides are TGTGCCAGCAGCGGACAGTACAATGAGCAGTTCTTC. It codes for CASSGQYNEQFF. The whole variable domain, remainder taken from reference TRBV2 and TRBJ2-1, is EPEVTQTPSHQVTQMGQEVILRCVPISNHLYFYWYRQILGQKVEFLVSFYNNEISEKSEIFDDQFSVERPDGSNFTLKIRSTKLEDSAMYFCASSGQYNEQFFGPGTRLTVL.